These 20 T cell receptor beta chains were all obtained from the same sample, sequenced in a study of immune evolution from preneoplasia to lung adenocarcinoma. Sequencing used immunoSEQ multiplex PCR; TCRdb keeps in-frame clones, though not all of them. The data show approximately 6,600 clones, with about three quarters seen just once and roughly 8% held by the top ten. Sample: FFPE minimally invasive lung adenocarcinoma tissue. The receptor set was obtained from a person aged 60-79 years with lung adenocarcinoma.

The CDR3 sequence is CASSREAFF. The CDR3 DNA sequence: TGTGCCAGCAGCCGTGAAGCTTTCTTT. The rearrangement uses TRBV5-8 and TRBJ1-1; D not resolved. Germline CDR1 SGHTS, CDR2 YDEGEE. Deletions cut 4 bases from V and 7 bases from J, with 2 bases between. The CDR3 is 9 residues long.

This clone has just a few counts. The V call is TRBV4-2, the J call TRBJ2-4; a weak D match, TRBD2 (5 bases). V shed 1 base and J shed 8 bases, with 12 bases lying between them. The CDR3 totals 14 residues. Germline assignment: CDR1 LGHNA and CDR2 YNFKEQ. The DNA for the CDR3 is TGTGCCAGCAGCCAAGTGAGTCAGGAGGACATTCAGTACTTC. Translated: CASSQVSQEDIQYF.

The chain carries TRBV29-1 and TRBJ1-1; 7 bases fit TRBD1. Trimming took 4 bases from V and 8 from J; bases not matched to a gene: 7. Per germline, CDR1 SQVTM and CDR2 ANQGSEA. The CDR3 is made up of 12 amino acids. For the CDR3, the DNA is TGCAGCGTTGGGGGACCGGACAGGGAAGCTTTCTTT. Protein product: CSVGGPDREAFF.

The CDR3 loop reads CASSTQQGNTEAFF. The CDR3 DNA reads TGTGCCAGCAGTACTCAACAGGGGAACACTGAAGCTTTCTTT. The chain couples TRBV6-6 to TRBJ1-1, with D possibly matching TRBD1 (6 bases). Germline CDR1 and CDR2: MNHNY and SVGAGI (reference sequence). The CDR3 runs 14 residues. Trimming took 5 bases from V and 1 from J, leaving 11 bases between them.

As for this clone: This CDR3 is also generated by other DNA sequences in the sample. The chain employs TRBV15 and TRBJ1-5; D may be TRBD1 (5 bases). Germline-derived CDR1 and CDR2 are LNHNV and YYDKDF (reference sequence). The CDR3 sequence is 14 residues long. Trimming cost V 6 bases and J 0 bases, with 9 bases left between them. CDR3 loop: CATSTTVSNQPQHF. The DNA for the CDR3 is TGTGCCACCAGTACGACAGTTAGCAATCAGCCCCAGCATTTT. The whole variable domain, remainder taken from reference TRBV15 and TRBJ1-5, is DAMVIQNPRYQVTQFGKPVTLSCSQTLNHNVMYWYQQKSSQAPKLLFHYYDKDFNNEADTPDNFQSRRPNTSFCFLDIRSPGLGDTAMYLCATSTTVSNQPQHFGDGTRLSIL.

The CDR3 protein is CASSGRDFSYEQYF. As DNA, the CDR3 is TGCGCCAGCAGTGGGCGGGACTTTTCCTACGAGCAGTACTTC. The J gene is TRBJ2-7, the V gene TRBV10-1, with D maybe TRBD2 (6 bases). Germline lookup yields CDR1 WNHNN and CDR2 SYGVQD (reference sequence). V was trimmed by 4 bases and J by 1 base, leaving 11 bases between them. This CDR3 has 14 amino acids.

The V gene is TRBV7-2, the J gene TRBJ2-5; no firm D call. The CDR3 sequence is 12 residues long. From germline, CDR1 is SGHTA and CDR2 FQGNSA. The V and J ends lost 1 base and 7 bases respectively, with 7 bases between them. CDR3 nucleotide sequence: TGTGCCAGCAGCTTAGACTCAGGGACCCAGTACTTC. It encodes CASSLDSGTQYF.

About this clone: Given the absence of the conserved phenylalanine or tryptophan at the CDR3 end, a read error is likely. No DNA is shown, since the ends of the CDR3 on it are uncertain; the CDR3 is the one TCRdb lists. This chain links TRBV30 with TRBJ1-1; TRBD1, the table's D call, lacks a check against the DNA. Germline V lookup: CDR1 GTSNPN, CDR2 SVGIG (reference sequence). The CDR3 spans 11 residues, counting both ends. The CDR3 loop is CAWGTGEYVFG.

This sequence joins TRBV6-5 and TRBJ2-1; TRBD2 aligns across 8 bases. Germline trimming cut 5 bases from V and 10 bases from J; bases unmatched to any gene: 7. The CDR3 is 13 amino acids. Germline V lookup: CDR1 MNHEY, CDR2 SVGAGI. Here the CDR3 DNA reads TGTGCCAGCAGTGGTAGCGGGATTGTGGAGCAGTTCTTC. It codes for CASSGSGIVEQFF.

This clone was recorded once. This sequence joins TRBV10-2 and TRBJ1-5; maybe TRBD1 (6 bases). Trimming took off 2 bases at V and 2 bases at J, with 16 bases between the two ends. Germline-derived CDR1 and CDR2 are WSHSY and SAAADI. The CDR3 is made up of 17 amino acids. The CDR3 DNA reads TGCGCCAGCAGTGAGCCTCCCTCAGGGGCGGGCAATCAGCCCCAGCATTTT. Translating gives CASSEPPSGAGNQPQHF.

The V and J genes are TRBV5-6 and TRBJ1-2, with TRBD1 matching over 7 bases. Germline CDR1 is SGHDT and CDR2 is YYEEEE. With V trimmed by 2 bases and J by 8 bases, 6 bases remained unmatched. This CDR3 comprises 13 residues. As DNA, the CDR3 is TGTGCCAGCAGCTTCCGACAGGGTGGCGGCTACACCTTC. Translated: CASSFRQGGGYTF.

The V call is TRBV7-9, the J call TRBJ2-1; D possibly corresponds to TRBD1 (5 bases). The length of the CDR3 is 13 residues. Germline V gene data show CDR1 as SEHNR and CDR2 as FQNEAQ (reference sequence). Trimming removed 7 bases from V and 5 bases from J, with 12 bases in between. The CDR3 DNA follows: TGTGCCAGCATCCGGACACCTCACAATGAGCAGTTCTTC. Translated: CASIRTPHNEQFF. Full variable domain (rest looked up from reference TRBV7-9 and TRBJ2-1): DTGVSQNPRHKITKRGQNVTFRCDPISEHNRLYWYRQTLGQGPEFLTYFQNEAQLEKSRLLSDRFSAERPKGSFSTLEIQRTEQGDSAMYLCASIRTPHNEQFFGPGTRLTVL.

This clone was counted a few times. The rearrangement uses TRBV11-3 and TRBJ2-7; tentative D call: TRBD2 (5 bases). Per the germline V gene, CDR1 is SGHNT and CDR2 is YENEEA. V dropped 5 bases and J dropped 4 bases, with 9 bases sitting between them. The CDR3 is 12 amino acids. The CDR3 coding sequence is TGTGCCAGCAGCCTCTCGGGGTACGAGCAGTACTTC. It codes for CASSLSGYEQYF.

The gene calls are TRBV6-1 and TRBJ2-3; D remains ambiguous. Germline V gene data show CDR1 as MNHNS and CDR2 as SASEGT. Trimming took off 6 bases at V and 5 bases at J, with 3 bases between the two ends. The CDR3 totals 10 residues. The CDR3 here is CASSLDTQYF. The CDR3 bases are TGTGCCAGCAGCTTAGATACGCAGTATTTT.

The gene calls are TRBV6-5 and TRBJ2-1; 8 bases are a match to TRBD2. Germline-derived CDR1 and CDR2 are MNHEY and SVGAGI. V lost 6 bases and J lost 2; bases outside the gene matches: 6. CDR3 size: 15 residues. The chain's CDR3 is CASSREGGAYNEQFF. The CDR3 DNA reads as TGTGCCAGCAGCCGGGAGGGGGGGGCCTACAATGAGCAGTTCTTC.

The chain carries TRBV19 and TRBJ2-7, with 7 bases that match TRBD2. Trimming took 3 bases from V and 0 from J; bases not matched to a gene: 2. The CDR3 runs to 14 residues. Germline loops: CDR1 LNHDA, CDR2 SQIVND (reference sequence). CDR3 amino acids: CASSISGFSYEQYF. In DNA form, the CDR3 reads TGTGCCAGTAGTATTAGCGGGTTCTCCTACGAGCAGTACTTC.

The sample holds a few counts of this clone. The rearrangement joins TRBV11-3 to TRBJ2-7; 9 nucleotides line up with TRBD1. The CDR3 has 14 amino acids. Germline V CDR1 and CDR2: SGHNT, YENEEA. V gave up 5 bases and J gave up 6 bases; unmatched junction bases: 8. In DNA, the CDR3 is TGTGCCAGCAGCCAGACAGGGGGGAATCCCGAGCAGTACTTC. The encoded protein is CASSQTGGNPEQYF.

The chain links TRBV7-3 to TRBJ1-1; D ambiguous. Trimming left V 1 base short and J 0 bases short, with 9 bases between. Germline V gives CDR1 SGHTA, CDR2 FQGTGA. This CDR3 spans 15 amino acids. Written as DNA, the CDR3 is TGTGCCAGCAGCTTAAGTCCGGCTATGAACACTGAAGCTTTCTTT. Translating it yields CASSLSPAMNTEAFF.

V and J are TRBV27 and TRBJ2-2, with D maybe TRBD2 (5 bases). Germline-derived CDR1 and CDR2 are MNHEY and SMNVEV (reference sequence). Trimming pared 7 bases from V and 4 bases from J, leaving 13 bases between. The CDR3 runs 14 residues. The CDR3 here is CASTLGLFTGELFF. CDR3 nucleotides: TGTGCCAGCACCCTTGGACTGTTCACCGGGGAGCTGTTTTTT.

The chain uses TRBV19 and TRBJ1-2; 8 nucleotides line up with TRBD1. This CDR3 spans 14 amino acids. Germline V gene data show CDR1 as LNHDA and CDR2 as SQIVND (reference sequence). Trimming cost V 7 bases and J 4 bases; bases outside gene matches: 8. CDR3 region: CASKRGQASYGYTF. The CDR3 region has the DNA TGTGCCAGTAAAAGGGGACAGGCCTCCTATGGCTACACCTTC.